This T cell receptor beta chain originates from a study of long-term antiretroviral therapy in people with HIV. Concerning this clone itself: Its antigen is currently unknown.

V lost 5 bases to trimming and J lost 7 bases, with 11 bases between them. The germline V gene has CDR1 MNHNY and CDR2 SVGAGI (reference sequence). The CDR3 length is 12 residues. The assay, immunoSEQ v3.0, was run at survey level. Sequenced by immunoSEQ multiplex PCR; TCRdb stores in-frame clones only, minus some. The repertoire consists of more than 15,000 clones, with around four fifths occurring once and the leading ten covering roughly 13%. Points from the study as a whole: Narrower CDR3 length ranges marked HIV repertoires relative to controls.

This chain links TRBV6-6 with TRBJ1-1; no reliable D call. The source material was unsorted PBMCs, sampled 3.2 years after starting antiretroviral therapy. The sequence came from a woman aged 40 to 49 with HIV. The CDR3: CASSQFGDEAFF. For the CDR3, the DNA is TGTGCCAGCAGTCAATTCGGGGATGAAGCTTTCTTT.